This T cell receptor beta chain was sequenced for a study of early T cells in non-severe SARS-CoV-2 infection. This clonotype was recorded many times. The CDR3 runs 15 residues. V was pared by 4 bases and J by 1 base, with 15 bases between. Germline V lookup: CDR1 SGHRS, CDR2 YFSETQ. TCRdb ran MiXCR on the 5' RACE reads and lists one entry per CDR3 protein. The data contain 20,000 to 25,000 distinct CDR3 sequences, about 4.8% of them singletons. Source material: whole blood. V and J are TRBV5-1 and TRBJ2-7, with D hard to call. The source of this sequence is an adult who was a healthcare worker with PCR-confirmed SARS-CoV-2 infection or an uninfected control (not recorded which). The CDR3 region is CASSRRTDGSYEQYF. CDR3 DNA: TGCGCCAGCAGCCGACGGACGGACGGATCCTACGAGCAGTACTTC.